A single sample gave rise to the 16 T cell receptor beta chains below, sequenced in a study of blood T cell repertoires in COVID-19. Some clones are missing from TCRdb's copy, which holds only in-frame ones; the method was immunoSEQ multiplex PCR. The data contain 200,000 to 250,000 clones, 90% of them singletons. Sequencing was carried out using PBMCs or T cells enriched from blood (not recorded which). Receptor source: a man aged 25 to 45 who had been exposed to COVID-19.

This clone was seen a few times. The rearrangement uses TRBV3-1 (or the pseudogene TRBV3-2) and TRBJ1-1; unclear D gene. V gave up 1 base and J gave up 2 bases, with 20 bases separating them. The germline CDR1 and CDR2 sequences are LGHDT and YNNKEL (reference sequence). The CDR3 runs 18 residues. This chain's CDR3 is CASSQGGNGIPINTEAFF. The DNA for the CDR3 is TGTGCCAGCAGCCAAGGCGGTAACGGAATACCGATAAACACTGAAGCTTTCTTT.

The chain carries TRBV5-5 and TRBJ1-6; D not certain. The CDR3 runs 16 residues. The germline CDR1 and CDR2 sequences are SGHKS and YYEKEE (reference sequence). V dropped 0 bases and J dropped 9 bases, with 16 bases sitting between them. The CDR3 DNA reads TGTGCCAGCAGCTTGGTGTCCCGGGTTGGTGGTTCACCCCTCCACTTT. Translating gives CASSLVSRVGGSPLHF.

V gene TRBV6-5 combines with J gene TRBJ1-6; D possibly corresponds to TRBD1 (5 bases). V lost 8 bases and J 12 bases, leaving 20 bases between the germline ends. The V gene's germline CDR1 is MNHEY and CDR2 SVGAGI. The CDR3 runs 14 residues. CDR3 in amino acids: CASVGRGDWGPLHF. The CDR3 DNA reads as TGTGCCAGCGTCGGTCGGGGGGACTGGGGACCCCTCCACTTT.

CDR3: CASSLEAGQEYGYTF. The CDR3 DNA sequence: TGTGCCAGCAGCTTAGAAGCCGGACAGGAATATGGCTACACCTTC. The J gene is TRBJ1-2, the V gene TRBV7-2; 7 positions agree with TRBD1. In germline, CDR1 is SGHTA, CDR2 FQGNSA. This CDR3 comprises 15 residues. The trim removed 1 base at V and 5 bases at J, leaving 7 bases unmatched.

This clone has just one count. V and J are TRBV18 and TRBJ2-7; 7 nucleotides line up with TRBD1. CDR3 length: 15 residues. The germline gives CDR1 KGHSH, CDR2 LQKENI. With V trimmed by 4 bases and J by 0 bases, 6 bases remained unmatched. The CDR3 DNA follows: TGTGCCAGCTCACGCACAGGGGCTAGCTCCTACGAGCAGTACTTC. Its translation is CASSRTGASSYEQYF.

V is TRBV29-1 and J is TRBJ2-1, with D maybe TRBD1 (6 bases). The V end was cut by 4 bases, the J end by 7 bases, with 20 bases between. This CDR3 comprises 15 residues. Germline CDR1 is SQVTM and CDR2 is ANQGSEA. CDR3 in DNA: TGCAGCGTTGGGGGGCGAACAGAAAGCCGAAATGAGCAGTTCTTC. As protein: CSVGGRTESRNEQFF.

The chain has TRBV5-1 and TRBJ1-2; the D is unclear. Germline CDR1 is SGHRS and CDR2 is YFSETQ. The CDR3 is 13 amino acids. Trimming cost V 0 bases and J 8 bases, with 11 bases left between them. The CDR3 sequence: CASSLASLSGYTF. The CDR3 nucleotides read TGCGCCAGCAGCTTGGCTAGTCTAAGCGGCTACACCTTC. Looking up the rest from reference TRBV5-1 and TRBJ1-2 gives the full variable domain: KAGVTQTPRYLIKTRGQQVTLSCSPISGHRSVSWYQQTPGQGLQFLFEYFSETQRNKGNFPGRFSGRQFSNSRSEMNVSTLELGDSALYLCASSLASLSGYTFGSGTRLTVV.

V gene TRBV3-1 (or the pseudogene TRBV3-2) combines with J gene TRBJ1-2, with TRBD1 matching 8 bases. Per germline, CDR1 LGHDT and CDR2 YNNKEL (reference sequence). V lost 2 bases, J lost 8 bases, and 7 bases stayed unmatched. CDR3 length: 14 amino acids. The CDR3 protein is CASSQTPRGHGYTF. DNA for the CDR3: TGTGCCAGCAGCCAAACCCCCAGGGGGCACGGCTACACCTTC.

This chain connects TRBV11-3 to TRBJ2-3; 11 nucleotides line up with TRBD2. The CDR3 is 16 amino acids. Germline V gene lookup returns CDR1 SGHNT and CDR2 YENEEA. The V gene end was trimmed by 0 bases and the J gene end by 4 bases; junction bases not matched to a gene: 3. For the CDR3, the DNA is TGTGCCAGCAGCTTAGAGACTAGCGGGGTGGCAGATACGCAGTATTTT. Amino acid sequence: CASSLETSGVADTQYF.

The CDR3 here is CASSLEGAPWELFF. The CDR3 DNA reads as TGTGCCAGCAGCTTAGAGGGGGCGCCGTGGGAGCTGTTTTTT. The chain has TRBV6-5 and TRBJ2-2; 7 nucleotides agree with TRBD1. Germline V gene lookup returns CDR1 MNHEY and CDR2 SVGAGI. The CDR3 is 14 residues long. The V and J ends lost 6 bases and 9 bases, in that order; junction bases with no gene match: 10.

CDR3 protein: CASSRGGNTGELFF. The CDR3, as DNA: TGTGCCAGCAGTAGGGGGGGGAACACCGGGGAGCTGTTTTTT. J is TRBJ2-2 and V is TRBV27; tentatively, D is TRBD2 (7 bases). The CDR3 is 14 residues long. Germline CDR1 is MNHEY and CDR2 is SMNVEV (reference sequence). Deletions cut 5 bases from V and 1 base from J, with 8 bases between.

The chain recombines TRBV27 with TRBJ2-7, with 7 bases lining up with TRBD2. The junction had 12 bases not matched to a gene; V was cut back by 9 bases and J by 4 bases. CDR3 length: 14 amino acids. Per the germline V gene, CDR1 is MNHEY and CDR2 is SMNVEV (reference sequence). CDR3 bases: TGTGCCAGTGGGCCCCTAGCGGAGAAATACGAGCAGTACTTC. Amino acid sequence: CASGPLAEKYEQYF.

The V call is TRBV21-1, the J call TRBJ2-1; no check of the table's D call, TRBD1, against the DNA was made. TRBV21-1 is annotated as a pseudogene. The CDR3 sequence is 14 residues long. The chain's CDR3 is CASKQTQSYNEQFF. The CDR3 DNA follows: TGTGCCAGCAAACAGACCCAATCCTACAATGAGCAGTTCTTC.

The CDR3 reads CASSYSTSPDETQYF. In DNA, the CDR3 is TGTGCCAGCAGTTACTCCACTAGCCCGGATGAGACCCAGTACTTC. The V call is TRBV6-5, the J call TRBJ2-5; the D gene is possibly TRBD2 (6 bases). V lost 0 bases and J 5 bases, leaving 13 bases between the germline ends. CDR1 and CDR2 from the germline V gene are MNHEY and SVGAGI. The CDR3 covers 15 residues.

This clone was found a few times. The CDR3 nucleotides read TGTGCCAGTAGGGCAGCGGGGGGGCCTAGTAGGAATGAGCAGTTCTTC. Protein: CASRAAGGPSRNEQFF. V and J are TRBV19 and TRBJ2-1; 10 nucleotides agree with TRBD2. The CDR3 length is 16 residues. Germline V lookup: CDR1 LNHDA, CDR2 SQIVND (reference sequence). Trimming cost V 6 bases and J 7 bases; bases outside gene matches: 12.

The chain employs TRBV11-3 and TRBJ2-2, with D tentatively TRBD1 (5 bases). Per germline, CDR1 SGHNT and CDR2 YENEEA. The ends were cut back, 4 bases at V and 0 bases at J, with 9 bases in the middle. CDR3 length equals 15 residues. This chain's CDR3 is CASSSRQTNTGELFF. The DNA of the CDR3 is TGTGCCAGCAGCTCCCGACAGACGAACACCGGGGAGCTGTTTTTT.